This T cell receptor (beta chain) was recorded in a study of identical twins. Notes on the study in general: Models underpredicted monozygotic twin sharing of out-of-frame TCR alpha. Cord blood's abundant beta clonotypes had fewer insertions, unlike memory repertoires.

The ends lost 3 bases at V and 2 bases at J; junction bases unmatched: 12. CDR1 and CDR2 (germline): SGHAT, FQDESV (reference sequence). The CDR3 totals 20 residues. There are a few counts of this clonotype. As yet, its antigen is unknown. All donors comprised healthy Caucasians. Each cDNA held unique molecular identifiers, and template switching gave it a universal primer site. TCRdb re-derived calls from the 5' RACE reads in MiXCR, one entry per CDR3 protein. Of 300,000 to 400,000 distinct CDR3 sequences in the sample, roughly 12% were seen once. This sample also belongs to another study, concerning yellow fever vaccine responses in identical twins.

The sequencing input was CD8+ T cells sorted from blood. This chain joins TRBV11-1 and TRBJ2-3, with TRBD2 matching over 15 bases. The receptor was derived from a woman between 18 and 29 years old in good health. The CDR3, as DNA: TGTGCCAGCAGCTTGTACCTCGGACTAGCGGGAGGGCCAAACACAGATACGCAGTATTTT. Its protein product is CASSLYLGLAGGPNTDTQYF.